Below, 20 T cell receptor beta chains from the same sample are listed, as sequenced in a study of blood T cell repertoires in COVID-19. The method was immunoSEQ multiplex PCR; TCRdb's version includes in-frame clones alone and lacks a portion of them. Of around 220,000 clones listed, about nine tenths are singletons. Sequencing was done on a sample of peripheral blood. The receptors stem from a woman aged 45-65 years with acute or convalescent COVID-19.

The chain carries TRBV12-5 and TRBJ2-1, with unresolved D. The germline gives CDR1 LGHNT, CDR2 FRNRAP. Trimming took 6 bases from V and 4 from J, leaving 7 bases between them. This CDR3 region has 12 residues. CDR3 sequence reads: CASGPTYNEQFF. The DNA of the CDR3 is TGTGCTAGTGGCCCCACATACAATGAGCAGTTCTTC.

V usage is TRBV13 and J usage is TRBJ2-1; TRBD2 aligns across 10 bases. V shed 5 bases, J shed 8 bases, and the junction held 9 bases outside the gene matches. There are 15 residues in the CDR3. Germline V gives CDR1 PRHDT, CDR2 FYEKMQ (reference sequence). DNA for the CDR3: TGTGCCAGCAGCCTCCTTAGCGGGGGGAGACATGAGCAGTTCTTC. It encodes CASSLLSGGRHEQFF.

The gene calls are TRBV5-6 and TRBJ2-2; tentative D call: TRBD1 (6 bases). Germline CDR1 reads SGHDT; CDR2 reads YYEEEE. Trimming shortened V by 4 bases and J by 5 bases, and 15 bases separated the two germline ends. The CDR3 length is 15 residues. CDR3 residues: CASSISGTPTGELFF. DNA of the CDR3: TGTGCCAGCAGCATTTCCGGGACACCTACCGGGGAGCTGTTTTTT.

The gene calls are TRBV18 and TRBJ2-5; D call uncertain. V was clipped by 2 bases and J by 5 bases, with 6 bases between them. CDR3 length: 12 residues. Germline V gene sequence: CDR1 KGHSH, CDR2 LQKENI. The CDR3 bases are TGTGCCAGCTCACCATACTCCGAGACCCAGTACTTC. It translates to CASSPYSETQYF.

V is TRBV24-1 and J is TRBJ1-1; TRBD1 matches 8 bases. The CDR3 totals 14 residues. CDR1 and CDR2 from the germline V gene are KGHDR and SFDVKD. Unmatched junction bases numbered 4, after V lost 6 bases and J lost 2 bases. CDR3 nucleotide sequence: TGTGCCACCAGTCCGGGACAGGTCAACACTGAAGCTTTCTTT. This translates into CATSPGQVNTEAFF.

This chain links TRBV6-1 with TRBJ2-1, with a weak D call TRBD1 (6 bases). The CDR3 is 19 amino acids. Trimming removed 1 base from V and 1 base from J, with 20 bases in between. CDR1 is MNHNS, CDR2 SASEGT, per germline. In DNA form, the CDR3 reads TGTGCCAGCAGTGAAGGGCGGTACCCCCGGGACAAGTCCTACAATGAGCAGTTCTTC. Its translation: CASSEGRYPRDKSYNEQFF.

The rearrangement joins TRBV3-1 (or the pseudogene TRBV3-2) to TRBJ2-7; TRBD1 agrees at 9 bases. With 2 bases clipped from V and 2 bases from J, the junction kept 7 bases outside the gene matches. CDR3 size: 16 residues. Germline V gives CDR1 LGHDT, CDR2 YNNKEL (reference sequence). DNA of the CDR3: TGTGCCAGCAGCCAACACCCCGGGACAGGGACCTACGAGCAGTACTTC. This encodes CASSQHPGTGTYEQYF.

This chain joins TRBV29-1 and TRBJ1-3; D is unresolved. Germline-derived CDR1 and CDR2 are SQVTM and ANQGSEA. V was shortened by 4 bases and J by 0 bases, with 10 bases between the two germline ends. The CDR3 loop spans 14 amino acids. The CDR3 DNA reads TGCAGCGTTGGCGACATTAGCTCTGGAAACACCATATATTTT. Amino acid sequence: CSVGDISSGNTIYF.

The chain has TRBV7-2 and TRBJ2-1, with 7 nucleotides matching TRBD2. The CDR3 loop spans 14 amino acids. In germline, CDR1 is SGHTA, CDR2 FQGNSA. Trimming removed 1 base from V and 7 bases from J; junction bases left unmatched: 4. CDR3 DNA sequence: TGTGCCAGCAGCTTAGTCGCGGGGGAGAATGAGCAGTTCTTC. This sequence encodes CASSLVAGENEQFF.

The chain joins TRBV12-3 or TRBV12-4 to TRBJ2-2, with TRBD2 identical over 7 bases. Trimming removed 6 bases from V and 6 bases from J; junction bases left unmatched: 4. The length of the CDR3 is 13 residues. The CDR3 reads CASRLATPGELFF. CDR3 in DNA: TGTGCCAGCAGACTAGCGACCCCCGGGGAGCTGTTTTTT.

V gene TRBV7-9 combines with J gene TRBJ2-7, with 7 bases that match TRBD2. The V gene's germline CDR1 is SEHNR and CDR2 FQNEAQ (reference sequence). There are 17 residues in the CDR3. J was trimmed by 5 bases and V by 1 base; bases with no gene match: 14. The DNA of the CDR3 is TGTGCCAGCAGCTTAGTTTGGGAGCGGGAAGGACGAGACGAGCAGTACTTC. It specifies CASSLVWEREGRDEQYF. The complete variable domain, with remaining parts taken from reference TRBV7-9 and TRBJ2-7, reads DTGVSQNPRHKITKRGQNVTFRCDPISEHNRLYWYRQTLGQGPEFLTYFQNEAQLEKSRLLSDRFSAERPKGSFSTLEIQRTEQGDSAMYLCASSLVWEREGRDEQYFGPGTRLTVT.

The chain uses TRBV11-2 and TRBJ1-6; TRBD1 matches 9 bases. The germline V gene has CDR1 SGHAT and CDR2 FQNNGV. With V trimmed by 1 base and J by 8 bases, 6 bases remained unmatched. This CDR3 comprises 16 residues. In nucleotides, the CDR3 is TGTGCCAGCAGCTTAGTCCCGGGACAGGGAGATTCACCCCTCCACTTT. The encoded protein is CASSLVPGQGDSPLHF. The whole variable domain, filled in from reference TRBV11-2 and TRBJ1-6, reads EAGVAQSPRYKIIEKRQSVAFWCNPISGHATLYWYQQILGQGPKLLIQFQNNGVVDDSQLPKDRFSAERLKGVDSTLKIQPAKLEDSAVYLCASSLVPGQGDSPLHFGNGTRLTVT.

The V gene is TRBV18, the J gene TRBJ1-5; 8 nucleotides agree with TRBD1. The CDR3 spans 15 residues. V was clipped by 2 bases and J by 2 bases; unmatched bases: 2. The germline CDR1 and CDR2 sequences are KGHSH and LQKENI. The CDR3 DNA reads TGTGCCAGCTCACCAATGGACAGGGGCAATCAGCCCCAGCATTTT. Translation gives CASSPMDRGNQPQHF. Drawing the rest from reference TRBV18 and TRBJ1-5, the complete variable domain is NAGVMQNPRHLVRRRGQEARLRCSPMKGHSHVYWYRQLPEEGLKFMVYLQKENIIDESGMPKERFSAEFPKEGPSILRIQQVVRGDSAAYFCASSPMDRGNQPQHFGDGTRLSIL.

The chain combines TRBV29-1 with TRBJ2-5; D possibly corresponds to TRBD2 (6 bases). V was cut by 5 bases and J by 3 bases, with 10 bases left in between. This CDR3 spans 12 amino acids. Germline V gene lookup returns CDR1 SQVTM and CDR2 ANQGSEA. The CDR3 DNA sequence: TGCAGCGTTTCTGGGGGGAAAGAGACCCAGTACTTC. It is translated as CSVSGGKETQYF.

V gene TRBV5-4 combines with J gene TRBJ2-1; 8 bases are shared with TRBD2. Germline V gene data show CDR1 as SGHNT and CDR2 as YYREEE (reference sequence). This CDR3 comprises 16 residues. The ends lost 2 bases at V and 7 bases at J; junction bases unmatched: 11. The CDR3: CASSFGLRGVLNEQFF. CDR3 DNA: TGTGCCAGCAGCTTCGGGTTGCGGGGGGTGCTTAATGAGCAGTTCTTC.

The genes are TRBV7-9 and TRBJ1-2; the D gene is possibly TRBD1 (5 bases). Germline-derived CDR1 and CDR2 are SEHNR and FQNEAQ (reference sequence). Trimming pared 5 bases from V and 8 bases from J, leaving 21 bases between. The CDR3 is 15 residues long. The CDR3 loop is CASSPTIGGAGGYTF. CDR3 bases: TGTGCCAGCAGCCCCACAATCGGGGGAGCGGGGGGCTACACCTTC.

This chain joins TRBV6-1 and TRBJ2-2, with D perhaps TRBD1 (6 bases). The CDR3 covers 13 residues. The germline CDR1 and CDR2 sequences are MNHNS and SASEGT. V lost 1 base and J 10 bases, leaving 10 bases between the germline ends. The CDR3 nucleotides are TGTGCCAGCAGTGAAGTATGGGGGCCGGAGCTGTTTTTT. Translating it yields CASSEVWGPELFF.

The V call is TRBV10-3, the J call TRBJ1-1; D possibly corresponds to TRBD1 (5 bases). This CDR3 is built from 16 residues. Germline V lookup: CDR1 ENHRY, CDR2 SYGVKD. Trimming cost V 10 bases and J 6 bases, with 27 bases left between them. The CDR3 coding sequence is TGTGCCACCACCGTGAGTAATCAAGGGGCACAGGCTGAAGCTTTCTTT. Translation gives CATTVSNQGAQAEAFF.

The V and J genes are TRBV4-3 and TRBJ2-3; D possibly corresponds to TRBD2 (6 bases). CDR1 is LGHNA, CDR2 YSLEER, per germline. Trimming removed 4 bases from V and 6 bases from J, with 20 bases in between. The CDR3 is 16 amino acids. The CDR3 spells CASSPRDFLTDDTQYF. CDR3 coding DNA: TGCGCCAGCAGCCCCCGGGACTTCCTCACAGACGATACGCAGTATTTT.

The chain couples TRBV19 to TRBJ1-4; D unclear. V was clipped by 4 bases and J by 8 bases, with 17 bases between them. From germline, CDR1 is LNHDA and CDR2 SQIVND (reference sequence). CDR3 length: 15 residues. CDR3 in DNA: TGTGCCAGTAGTACCCGTGGAGGGCTGGGCGAAAAACTGTTTTTT. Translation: CASSTRGGLGEKLFF.